Listed below are T cell receptor beta chains from one sample, sequenced in a study of CD8 T cells in Susac syndrome. TCRdb re-called the immunoSEQ multiplex PCR reads with MiXCR, one entry per CDR3 protein. This sample has about 100,000 distinct CDR3 sequences, with approximately 92% found just once. Sequenced sample: CD8+ T cells from PBMCs. These receptors originate from a human donor in good health. Each CDR3 is given with its conserved first and last residue. The D gene is left open where the match is weak. Clone size is shown for a subset of rows, as once, few, many or a class of expanded clone.

>NA|TRBJ2-5|TRBD1|TRBV7-9
CASSLGQPRTQYF
TGTGCCAGCAGCTTGGGACAGCCTAGGACCCAGTACTTC
>NA|TRBJ1-2|TRBD1|TRBV5-1
CASSWDLDRGYNYGYTF
TGCGCCAGCAGCTGGGACCTGGACAGGGGATACAACTATGGCTACACCTTC
>NA|TRBJ2-1|NA|TRBV20-1
CSASGSYNEQFF
TGCAGTGCGTCGGGTTCCTACAATGAGCAGTTCTTC
>NA|TRBJ2-2|NA|TRBV27
CASAVLAAHGELFF
TGTGCCAGCGCCGTTTTGGCAGCCCACGGGGAGCTGTTTTTT
>NA|TRBJ2-5|TRBD1|TRBV5-1
CASSLAGGVETQYF
TGCGCCAGCAGCTTGGCAGGGGGCGTAGAGACCCAGTACTTC
>NA|TRBJ2-7|TRBD2|TRBV7-9
CASSPPSGGYEQYF
TGTGCCAGCAGCCCCCCCAGCGGGGGATACGAGCAGTACTTC
>once|TRBJ1-2|TRBD1|TRBV7-9
CASIGQGISDGYTF
TGTGCCAGCATCGGACAGGGCATATCCGATGGCTACACCTTC
>NA|TRBJ2-2|NA|TRBV13
CASSLGRGPRELFF
TGTGCCAGCAGCTTAGGCCGCGGGCCCCGGGAGCTGTTTTTT
>NA|TRBJ1-1|NA|TRBV5-1
CASSLKNTEAFF
TGTGCCAGCAGCTTGAAGAACACTGAAGCTTTCTTT
>NA|TRBJ2-3|TRBD2|TRBV13
CASSFGGGSTDTQYF
TGTGCCAGCAGCTTCGGCGGGGGAAGCACAGATACGCAGTATTTT
>NA|TRBJ2-2|NA|TRBV30
CAWSVRGELFF
TGTGCCTGGAGTGTGAGAGGGGAGCTGTTTTTT
>NA|TRBJ2-7|NA|TRBV30
CAWGVLAGNYEQYF
TGTGCCTGGGGGGTTCTAGCAGGGAACTACGAGCAGTACTTC
>NA|TRBJ2-7|TRBD2|TRBV7-9
CASSSLAGAKAYEQYF
TGTGCCAGCAGCTCGTTAGCGGGGGCGAAAGCCTACGAGCAGTACTTC
>NA|TRBJ2-3|TRBD2|TRBV7-8
CASSLGTGGGTDTQYF
TGTGCCAGCAGCTTAGGAACTGGCGGGGGAACAGATACGCAGTATTTT
>once|TRBJ1-5|NA|TRBV4-1
CASSRQINQPQHF
TGCGCCAGCAGTAGACAGATTAATCAGCCCCAGCATTTT
>NA|TRBJ1-2|NA|TRBV6-2/TRBV6-3
CASSYSQGPHLDYGYTF
TGTGCCAGCAGTTACTCACAGGGACCCCATCTGGACTATGGCTACACCTTC
>NA|TRBJ2-6|TRBD2|TRBV12-5
CASGGGSAGANVLTF
TGTGCTAGTGGGGGGGGGTCCGCTGGGGCCAACGTCCTGACTTTC
>NA|TRBJ2-7|TRBD1|TRBV2
CASSEQAGQGIYEQYF
TGTGCCAGCAGTGAACAAGCCGGACAGGGGATCTACGAGCAGTACTTC
>NA|TRBJ1-3|NA|TRBV19
CASISQETGGNTIYF
TGTGCCAGTATCTCACAGGAAACTGGTGGAAACACCATATATTTT
>NA|TRBJ1-2|TRBD1|TRBV7-3
CASSYGTGDYTF
TGTGCCAGCAGCTACGGGACAGGGGACTACACCTTC